This is a list of T cell receptor beta chains from one sample in a study of T cell responses to AZD1222 COVID-19 vaccine. This table comes from immunoSEQ multiplex PCR, and its TCRdb copy is limited to in-frame clones, with some not included. This sample has more than 100,000 clones, with under 95% found just once. The specimen comprised peripheral blood, sampled 28 days after the second AZD1222 dose. These TCRs come from an adult who received the AZD1222 COVID-19 vaccine. CDR3s include the opening cysteine and the closing phenylalanine or tryptophan. D genes are given only for firm matches. Clone size is given for some rows only: seen once, a few or many times, or a class if the clone is expanded.

cdr3_nt cdr3_aa j_call d_call clone_size v_call
TGTGCCACCAGCAGAGATCGGTCAGGGAACACTGAAGCTTTCTTT CATSRDRSGNTEAFF TRBJ1-1 . . TRBV15
TGTGCCAGCAGTTGGACAGACGGGGAGCTGTTTTTT CASSWTDGELFF TRBJ2-2 . few TRBV6-5
TGTGCCAGCAGTAGAAGACAGGGCTACAATGAGCAGTTCTTC CASSRRQGYNEQFF TRBJ2-1 TRBD1 . TRBV27
TGTGCCAGCAGTTTGAGGCCCAGTATAGGACTAGCGGGCGGGGGGACCCAGTACTTC CASSLRPSIGLAGGGTQYF TRBJ2-5 TRBD2 . TRBV27
TGCACCAGCAGCCAACCAGACCCTGGGGCCGCTGAAGCTTTCTTT CTSSQPDPGAAEAFF TRBJ1-1 . . TRBV1
TGCAGCGTTGAAGATCGAAGGGAGACCCAGTACTTC CSVEDRRETQYF TRBJ2-5 . . TRBV29-1
TGTGCCAGCAGTCTTGGACAGGGGGATATAAATGAGCAGTTCTTC CASSLGQGDINEQFF TRBJ2-1 TRBD1 few TRBV7-9
TGCACCAGCAGCCAAGTCCCAACCGCGGGGGGCCAAGAGACCCAGTACTTC CTSSQVPTAGGQETQYF TRBJ2-5 . . TRBV1
TGTGCCAGCTCACCAGCAGGACAGAACTATGGCTACACCTTC CASSPAGQNYGYTF TRBJ1-2 . . TRBV18
TGTGCCAGTAGTAGAACCCTTTCAACAGGGGACTATGGCTACACCTTC CASSRTLSTGDYGYTF TRBJ1-2 TRBD1 . TRBV19
TGCGCCAGCAGCCAAGATTCTCTGATGAACACTGAAGCTTTCTTT CASSQDSLMNTEAFF TRBJ1-1 . . TRBV4-3
TGTGCCAGCAGTAAAGTGGACAGGACTATAAGCTCCTACAATGAGCAGTTCTTC CASSKVDRTISSYNEQFF TRBJ2-1 . once TRBV27
TGTGCCAGCAGCGCTGGGCGCCGGGACGGGGAGACCCAGTACTTC CASSAGRRDGETQYF TRBJ2-5 . . TRBV9
TGTGCCGCGGGGTCCGGGGGTGAAAAACTGTTTTTT CAAGSGGEKLFF TRBJ1-4 . . TRBV2
TGTGCCAGCAGTTTCGGGGGGGCCTGGAATGAGCAGTTCTTC CASSFGGAWNEQFF TRBJ2-1 TRBD2 once TRBV28
TGTGCCAGCAGCTTGGATCCAGCTTACACAGATACGCAGTATTTT CASSLDPAYTDTQYF TRBJ2-3 . . TRBV5-4
TGTGCCAGCAGTAGAGGGTCCACCCTTTCACGGGATCAGCCCCAGCATTTT CASSRGSTLSRDQPQHF TRBJ1-5 . . TRBV6-2/TRBV6-3
TGTGCCAGCAGCCGTGAAATCCTGGGGGAGCAGTACTTC CASSREILGEQYF TRBJ2-7 . . TRBV7-2
TGTGCCAGCAGTGAAGGCCCCGTTCGGAACACTGAAGCTTTCTTT CASSEGPVRNTEAFF TRBJ1-1 . . TRBV2
TGTGCCAGCAGTGAATTGGCAAAAAAAGCTTTCTTT CASSELAKKAFF TRBJ1-1 . . TRBV2
TGTGCCAGCAGTTCTTTTTATAGCTATGGCTACACCTTC CASSSFYSYGYTF TRBJ1-2 . . TRBV5-4
TGTGCTAGCTCCCCCGGCAGACACAATGAGCAGTTCTTC CASSPGRHNEQFF TRBJ2-1 . . TRBV7-7